The following is a TCR beta chain sequence with its context. Using RNA transcripts as the source, TCR beta CDR3 regions were amplified. Researchers ran a first-round RT-PCR on the TCR CDR3 using the HTBI primer set. TCRdb redid the calling of the multiplex PCR reads with MiXCR, one entry per CDR3 protein. The sample lists some 460,000 distinct CDR3 sequences; 15% to 18% were seen once. The data stem from a study of T cells in Graves' hyperthyroidism and ophthalmopathy. Sequenced material: blood. The sequence derives from a woman aged 18-35 years with Graves' hyperthyroidism.

CDR3 loop: CASSHLPPGTGSYNEQFF. CDR3 bases: TGTGCCAGCAGTCACTTACCCCCCGGGACAGGCTCCTACAATGAGCAGTTCTTC. J is TRBJ2-1 and V is TRBV12-3 or TRBV12-4; TRBD1 agrees at 8 bases. The CDR3 loop spans 18 amino acids. J lost 0 bases, V lost 5 bases, and 12 bases had no gene match.